Below are 27 T cell receptor beta chains sequenced from a single sample in a study of T cell repertoires in cytomegalovirus infection. Their antigen targets remain unknown. TCRdb re-called the reads through MiXCR, storing one row per CDR3 protein. This table holds fewer than 85,000 distinct CDR3 sequences, 45% to 55% found once. Sample: CD8+ T cells from cultured PBMCs, taken from culture after CMV antigen stimulation. These receptors originate from a human donor in good health (CMV status not recorded). Some clones in this sample may be carry-over from other donors' samples.

At least ten counts were recorded for this clonotype. The chain is built from TRBV7-8 and TRBJ1-1, with a possible D match to TRBD1 (5 bases). The V gene's germline CDR1 is SGHVS and CDR2 FQNEAQ. CDR3 length: 13 amino acids. The V gene lost 0 bases and the J gene lost 11 bases, with 13 bases spanning the gap. The CDR3 spells CASSLAGAGRAFF. In DNA, the CDR3 is TGTGCCAGCAGCTTAGCTGGGGCAGGGCGGGCTTTCTTT.

The chain joins TRBV27 to TRBJ2-5; TRBD1 might be the D (5 bases). The CDR3 is made up of 11 amino acids. Germline lookup yields CDR1 MNHEY and CDR2 SMNVEV (reference sequence). Trimming stripped 5 bases from V and 6 bases from J, with 7 bases between. For the CDR3, the DNA is TGTGCCAGCAGTCCAGGGAAGACCCAGTACTTC. The encoded protein is CASSPGKTQYF.

This chain joins TRBV12-3 or TRBV12-4 and TRBJ2-4, with 10 bases identical to TRBD2. J lost 3 bases, V lost 3 bases, and 2 bases had no gene match. The CDR3 contains 15 residues. The CDR3 DNA is TGTGCCAGCAGTTTCAGCGGGAGGGGCAAAAACATTCAGTACTTC. The encoded protein is CASSFSGRGKNIQYF.

As regards this clonotype: At one end the junction does not follow the germline gene, possibly because of a read error. V is TRBV2 and J is TRBJ2-7; 8 bases line up with TRBD2. The CDR3 length is 15 residues. From germline, CDR1 is SNHLY and CDR2 FYNNEI. The CDR3 here is CASSQAGGRRDEQYF. The CDR3 DNA reads as TGTGCCAGCAGTCAAGCTGGCGGGAGGCGGGACGAGCAGTACTTC.

This clonotype was observed a handful of times. V is TRBV12-3 or TRBV12-4 and J is TRBJ2-2, with 12 bases fitting TRBD2. This CDR3 region has 18 residues. The J segment lost 0 bases and the V segment lost 1 base, leaving 3 bases of the junction unmatched. For the CDR3, the DNA is TGTGCCAGCAGTTTAGTTGGACTAGCGGGAACGAACACCGGGGAGCTGTTTTTT. Its translation: CASSLVGLAGTNTGELFF.

A note on this clonotype: It is unclear where the CDR3 begins or ends on the DNA, so no DNA is shown, and the CDR3 is as TCRdb lists it. The genes are TRBV7-9 and TRBJ1-1; the table names TRBD1, a call not compared with the DNA. The CDR3 has 17 amino acids, counting both end residues. Germline V gene data show CDR1 as SEHNR and CDR2 as FQNEAQ (reference sequence). The CDR3 region is CASSLMVGPGSNTEAFF.

This clonotype was found a few times. The V and J genes are TRBV28 and TRBJ2-2; D gene unclear. This CDR3 is built from 13 residues. Trimming cost V 6 bases and J 3 bases, with 8 bases left between them. Germline V CDR1 and CDR2: MDHEN, SYDVKM. The CDR3 spells CASRPSDTGELFF. The CDR3 bases are TGTGCCAGCAGGCCCTCCGACACCGGGGAGCTGTTTTTT.

This chain joins TRBV20-1 and TRBJ1-1; D unresolved. The germline V gene has CDR1 DFQATT and CDR2 SNEGSKA (reference sequence). The CDR3 totals 13 residues. V gave up 5 bases and J gave up 3 bases, with 13 bases separating them. CDR3 sequence: CSAPGPGDTEAFF. CDR3 nucleotides: TGCAGTGCTCCCGGGCCGGGAGACACTGAAGCTTTCTTT.

The chain links TRBV5-1 to TRBJ2-3, with 7 bases aligning to TRBD2. CDR3 length: 17 amino acids. Germline lookup yields CDR1 SGHRS and CDR2 YFSETQ. V lost 0 bases to trimming and J lost 3 bases; unmatched junction nucleotides: 10. The CDR3 protein is CASSLAGRASRTDTQYF. Written as DNA, the CDR3 is TGCGCCAGCAGCTTGGCGGGGAGGGCGTCCCGGACAGATACGCAGTATTTT.

This sequence joins TRBV6-6 and TRBJ2-5, with D maybe TRBD2 (6 bases). V was cut by 5 bases and J by 2 bases, with 9 bases left in between. Germline V lookup: CDR1 MNHNY, CDR2 SVGAGI (reference sequence). This CDR3 spans 13 amino acids. Written as DNA, the CDR3 is TGTGCCAGCAGTAGCGGGTTACAAGAGACCCAGTACTTC. Residues: CASSSGLQETQYF.

This clonotype was picked up a small number of times. V is TRBV7-3 and J is TRBJ2-7, with D tentatively TRBD2 (5 bases). The CDR3 spans 14 residues. Germline V lookup: CDR1 SGHTA, CDR2 FQGTGA. Deletions cut 5 bases from V and 2 bases from J, with 13 bases between. The CDR3 DNA is TGTGCCAGCAGCCAGGTCACCGGGACCTACGAGCAGTACTTC. Protein sequence: CASSQVTGTYEQYF.

This chain joins TRBV4-1 and TRBJ2-2; TRBD2 agrees at 7 bases. Germline V gene sequence: CDR1 MGHRA, CDR2 YSYEKL. After removal of 4 bases from V and 4 bases from J, the junction contained 9 bases not matched to a gene. The CDR3 covers 16 residues. The CDR3 nucleotides are TGCGCCAGCAGCCCCCCAGCGAGCGGGGCCACCGGGGAGCTGTTTTTT. Translation gives CASSPPASGATGELFF.

This clonotype was seen ten or more times. This chain connects TRBV12-3 or TRBV12-4 to TRBJ1-2, with a tentative D call TRBD1 (5 bases). V lost 6 bases and J lost 5, with 13 bases in between. This CDR3 is built from 13 residues. The CDR3 is CASSDGTQYGYTF. In DNA, the CDR3 is TGTGCCAGCAGCGACGGGACTCAATATGGCTACACCTTC.

This chain joins TRBV4-1 and TRBJ1-1; 8 nucleotides align to TRBD1. This CDR3 comprises 16 residues. The V and J ends lost 1 base and 7 bases, in that order; junction bases with no gene match: 11. Germline V lookup: CDR1 MGHRA, CDR2 YSYEKL. The CDR3 DNA reads TGCGCCAGCAGCCAAGTGGTAACAGGGGGATCAGGTGAAGCTTTCTTT. Its protein product is CASSQVVTGGSGEAFF.

V is TRBV12-3 or TRBV12-4 and J is TRBJ1-6, with TRBD1 matching over 8 bases. After removal of 6 bases from V and 6 bases from J, the junction contained 4 bases not matched to a gene. The CDR3 extends over 14 amino acids. CDR3 residues: CASSLGQGNSPLHF. CDR3 nucleotide sequence: TGTGCCAGCAGCCTCGGACAGGGTAATTCACCCCTCCACTTT.

This clonotype was seen at least ten times. The V gene is TRBV7-8, the J gene TRBJ2-3; TRBD1 might be the D (6 bases). The V end lost 2 bases, the J end lost 6 bases, and 12 bases lay between the germline ends. Germline CDR1 reads SGHVS; CDR2 reads FQNEAQ. CDR3 length: 14 amino acids. CDR3 in amino acids: CASSLSGGMDTQYF. CDR3 in DNA: TGTGCCAGCAGCTTAAGTGGGGGCATGGATACGCAGTATTTT.

The rearrangement uses TRBV6-1 and TRBJ2-7, with D unclear. V gave up 3 bases and J gave up 5 bases, with 14 bases separating them. The CDR3 is 14 residues long. Germline CDR1 and CDR2: MNHNS and SASEGT. CDR3 region: CASSEPGTLDEQYF. Here the CDR3 DNA reads TGTGCCAGCAGTGAGCCAGGAACATTGGACGAGCAGTACTTC.

There are a few counts of this clonotype. V is TRBV7-6 and J is TRBJ1-4, with D hard to call. The CDR3 consists of 15 residues. Germline V CDR1 and CDR2: SGHVS, FNYEAQ. With 1 base removed from V and 4 bases from J, the gap between germline ends came to 10 bases. Here the CDR3 DNA reads TGTGCCAGCAGCTTAGTGTCAGCTCTTAATGAAAAACTGTTTTTT. It specifies CASSLVSALNEKLFF.

The chain combines TRBV7-9 with TRBJ2-1; D gene uncertain. V was cut by 5 bases and J by 9 bases, with 11 bases left in between. From germline, CDR1 is SEHNR and CDR2 FQNEAQ (reference sequence). The CDR3 is 12 amino acids. The CDR3 region has the DNA TGTGCCAGCAGCACCTTAGACGGTGAGCAGTTCTTC. Translating gives CASSTLDGEQFF.

The chain couples TRBV7-2 to TRBJ1-1, with D perhaps TRBD1 (5 bases). The CDR3 length is 13 residues. Germline values: CDR1 SGHTA, CDR2 FQGNSA. Trimming pared 3 bases from V and 3 bases from J, leaving 8 bases between. The CDR3 DNA follows: TGTGCCAGCAGCTTTGGGGGGTACACTGAAGCTTTCTTT. Amino acid sequence: CASSFGGYTEAFF.

The gene calls are TRBV2 and TRBJ1-1, with D unclear. This CDR3 spans 13 amino acids. Per the germline V gene, CDR1 is SNHLY and CDR2 is FYNNEI. V was cut by 2 bases and J by 8 bases, with 12 bases left in between. The CDR3 DNA sequence: TGTGCCAGCAGTGAATCGGCAGCTAGAGAAGCTTTCTTT. Translating it yields CASSESAAREAFF. The full variable domain, rest sourced from reference TRBV2 and TRBJ1-1, is EPEVTQTPSHQVTQMGQEVILRCVPISNHLYFYWYRQILGQKVEFLVSFYNNEISEKSEIFDDQFSVERPDGSNFTLKIRSTKLEDSAMYFCASSESAAREAFFGQGTRLTVV.

This clonotype has more than one count but fewer than ten. The V call is TRBV7-2, the J call TRBJ2-1; unclear D gene. Germline CDR1 SGHTA, CDR2 FQGNSA. The V and J ends lost 4 bases and 5 bases respectively, with 6 bases between them. CDR3 length: 12 residues. CDR3 amino acids: CASSSPDNEQFF. The CDR3 bases are TGTGCCAGCAGCTCCCCCGACAATGAGCAGTTCTTC.

The J gene is TRBJ2-3, the V gene TRBV19; 11 bases line up with TRBD2. This CDR3 spans 15 amino acids. V lost 6 bases and J lost 2; bases outside the gene matches: 4. In germline, CDR1 is LNHDA, CDR2 SQIVND (reference sequence). The CDR3 reads CASSRLAGNTDTQYF. DNA for the CDR3: TGTGCCAGTAGCCGACTAGCGGGAAACACAGATACGCAGTATTTT. Based on the CDR3 plus reference TRBV19 and TRBJ2-3, the full variable domain is DGGITQSPKYLFRKEGQNVTLSCEQNLNHDAMYWYRQDPGQGLRLIYYSQIVNDFQKGDIAEGYSVSREKKESFPLTVTSAQKNPTAFYLCASSRLAGNTDTQYFGPGTRLTVL.

This clonotype was detected many times. The gene calls are TRBV6-5 and TRBJ2-1; D call uncertain. Germline V gives CDR1 MNHEY, CDR2 SVGAGI. The CDR3 totals 13 residues. V was trimmed by 0 bases and J by 7 bases, leaving 7 bases between them. In DNA form, the CDR3 reads TGTGCCAGCAGTTACTCGCCAGCAAATGAGCAGTTCTTC. Amino acid sequence: CASSYSPANEQFF.

The rearrangement links TRBV9 to TRBJ2-1; 14 bases fit TRBD2. After removal of 0 bases from V and 8 bases from J, the junction contained 10 bases not matched to a gene. The CDR3 totals 18 residues. Germline assignment: CDR1 SGDLS and CDR2 YYNGEE. The DNA of the CDR3 is TGTGCCAGCAGCGTAGGGACTAGCGGGAGGAGAAAACAAGATGAGCAGTTCTTC. Residues: CASSVGTSGRRKQDEQFF.

This clonotype has at least ten counts. The V and J genes are TRBV7-6 and TRBJ1-2, with TRBD1 matching over 9 bases. Germline loops: CDR1 SGHVS, CDR2 FNYEAQ. V lost 4 bases, J lost 6 bases, and 9 bases stayed unmatched. This CDR3 is 15 amino acids long. Here the CDR3 reads CASSSADRGIDGYTF. CDR3 nucleotides: TGTGCCAGCAGCTCGGCGGACAGGGGAATCGATGGCTACACCTTC.

V gene TRBV7-8 combines with J gene TRBJ2-1, with D unresolved. CDR3 size: 15 residues. Germline assignment: CDR1 SGHVS and CDR2 FQNEAQ. V was clipped by 1 base and J by 4 bases, with 11 bases between them. This chain's CDR3 is CASSLDFRRYNEQFF. CDR3 bases: TGTGCCAGCAGCTTAGATTTTCGCAGATACAATGAGCAGTTCTTC.